This TCR beta chain is from a study of blood T cell repertoires in COVID-19. Whole-study context: Sample material is recorded as cDNA or gDNA derived from T cells, B-cell-depleted T cells, or PBMCs.

Original processing methods: By means of reference gene primer amplification, nucleated cell counts were estimated. The method was immunoSEQ multiplex PCR; TCRdb's version includes in-frame clones alone and lacks a portion of them. The V and J calls and clone size are taken from that table; D and trimming were inferred from the DNA. The table records fewer than 250,000 clones, 80% to 90% of them present only once. Germline loops: CDR1 MNHNS, CDR2 SASEGT. The CDR3 spans 15 residues. Trimming cost V 3 bases and J 2 bases; bases outside gene matches: 2. The gene calls are TRBV6-1 and TRBJ2-7, with 12 bases fitting TRBD1. The sample consisted of peripheral blood. The source is a woman in her thirties or forties with active or convalescent COVID-19. The CDR3 nucleotides are TGTGCCAGCAGTGACGGGACAGGGGGCCCCTACGAGCAGTACTTC. Encoded protein: CASSDGTGGPYEQYF.